These T cell receptor beta chains were read from a single sample in a study of cytomegalovirus exposure and HLA in healthy donors. Libraries were prepared by immunoSEQ multiplex PCR; TCRdb keeps only in-frame clonotypes and omits some of them. Counted here are about 73,000 clones, roughly four fifths occurring once; the ten biggest clones make up around 12%. Specimen: PBMCs. The receptors stem from a man aged 70-80 years in good health and CMV-seronegative. The CDR3 runs from the conserved cysteine through the conserved F or W. The D gene is left open where the match is weak. Rows may omit the clone size; those that give it use once, few, many or a size class.

>TRBJ2-5|.|TRBD1|TRBV7-2
CASSSNRGTGETQYF
TGTGCCAGCAGCTCGAACAGGGGAACGGGAGAGACCCAGTACTTC
>TRBJ2-3|.|.|TRBV6-5
CASSYFGGGTDTQYF
TGTGCCAGCAGTTACTTCGGGGGAGGCACAGATACGCAGTATTTT
>TRBJ2-1|.|.|TRBV2
CASSEDGGDPFGEQFF
TGTGCCAGCAGTGAAGATGGAGGGGACCCCTTCGGTGAGCAGTTCTTC
>TRBJ1-1|.|.|TRBV30
CACRFMNTEAFF
TGTGCGTGCAGGTTCATGAACACTGAAGCTTTCTTT
>TRBJ2-2|.|.|TRBV7-9
CASSLPTEYTGELFF
TGTGCCAGCAGCCTACCGACGGAGTACACCGGGGAGCTGTTTTTT
>TRBJ1-2|.|TRBD1|TRBV19
CASSRDRDDGYTF
TGTGCCAGTAGTAGAGACAGGGATGACGGCTACACCTTC
>TRBJ2-3|.|.|TRBV9
CASSVGPSIDTDTQYF
TGTGCCAGCAGCGTAGGTCCTAGCATAGACACAGATACGCAGTATTTT
>TRBJ2-1|.|TRBD1|TRBV7-9
CASSPKTGGLSNEQFF
TGTGCCAGCAGCCCCAAGACAGGGGGTCTATCCAATGAGCAGTTCTTC
>TRBJ2-6|.|.|TRBV7-2
CASSTPPWRRSSGANVLTF
TGTGCCAGCAGCACACCGCCCTGGAGACGGAGCTCTGGGGCCAACGTCCTGACTTTC
>TRBJ2-7|.|TRBD1|TRBV6-5
CASSYSTGGGYEQYF
TGTGCCAGCAGTTACTCTACAGGGGGTGGCTACGAGCAGTACTTC
>TRBJ2-7|once|.|TRBV6-6
CASRSGTLYSEQYF
TGTGCCAGCAGATCTGGGACTTTGTACAGCGAGCAGTACTTC
>TRBJ2-7|few|.|TRBV4-3
CASSQDWRRDLAYEQYF
TGCGCCAGCAGCCAAGATTGGCGGCGGGACTTAGCCTACGAGCAGTACTTC
>TRBJ2-1|.|TRBD2|TRBV6-5
CASRDSGGAGNEQFF
TGTGCCAGCAGGGATAGCGGGGGGGCGGGGAATGAGCAGTTCTTC
>TRBJ2-1|.|TRBD2|TRBV30
CAWNGGSFGEQFF
TGTGCCTGGAACGGGGGGAGCTTCGGTGAGCAGTTCTTC
>TRBJ1-1|.|.|TRBV18
CASSSGLPNTEAFF
TGTGCCAGCTCGTCGGGACTCCCAAACACTGAAGCTTTCTTT
>TRBJ2-1|.|.|TRBV4-3
CASSQDRRLEQFF
TGCGCCAGCAGCCAAGATAGGAGGTTGGAGCAGTTCTTC
>TRBJ2-2|.|TRBD2|TRBV6-1
CASSDPARFLAGGTGELFF
TGTGCCAGCAGTGACCCCGCCCGTTTTCTAGCGGGGGGCACCGGGGAGCTGTTTTTT
>TRBJ1-6|.|TRBD1|TRBV6-5
CASGRQGHNSPLHF
TGTGCCAGCGGGAGACAGGGGCATAATTCACCCCTCCACTTT
>TRBJ2-7|few|TRBD2|TRBV4-3
CASSQDRSGALSYEQYF
TGCGCCAGCAGCCAAGATCGTAGCGGGGCTTTGAGCTACGAGCAGTACTTC
>TRBJ2-1|.|.|TRBV29-1
CSVGMSEQFF
TGCAGCGTTGGTATGTCGGAGCAGTTCTTC
>TRBJ2-5|.|TRBD2|TRBV15
CATSRTGREVWETQYF
TGTGCCACCAGCAGGACCGGGCGGGAGGTCTGGGAGACCCAGTACTTC
>TRBJ2-7|.|TRBD1|TRBV5-4
CASGTGSPYEQYF
TGTGCCAGTGGGACAGGCTCACCCTACGAGCAGTACTTC
>TRBJ2-2|once|TRBD1|TRBV5-1
CASSRQTGLGNTGELFF
TGCGCCAGCAGCAGGCAGACAGGGTTGGGAAACACCGGGGAGCTGTTTTTT
>TRBJ1-6|.|.|TRBV9
CASSPRAGAESPLHF
TGTGCCAGCAGCCCTAGAGCGGGGGCCGAATCACCCCTCCACTTT
>TRBJ1-1|.|TRBD1|TRBV7-9
CASSPWTGSEAFF
TGTGCCAGCAGCCCCTGGACAGGCTCTGAAGCTTTCTTT
>TRBJ2-2|.|.|TRBV10-3
CAARREKGTSGTGELFF
TGTGCCGCCCGGAGGGAAAAAGGGACTTCGGGCACCGGGGAGCTGTTTTTT
>TRBJ2-3|.|TRBD1|TRBV29-1
CSVILRQGVGDTQYF
TGCAGCGTTATACTTAGACAGGGGGTGGGAGATACGCAGTATTTT
>TRBJ1-1|.|.|TRBV7-9
CASSETGPVREAFF
TGTGCCAGCAGCGAAACAGGGCCTGTTCGGGAAGCTTTCTTT
>TRBJ2-7|.|.|TRBV28
CAIGERQTRSYEQYF
TGTGCTATTGGAGAGCGGCAGACCCGCTCCTACGAGCAGTACTTC
>TRBJ2-5|.|TRBD2|TRBV9
CASSGGEGETQYF
TGTGCCAGCAGCGGGGGGGAGGGAGAGACCCAGTACTTC
>TRBJ2-7|once|TRBD2|TRBV11-2
CASGLVLGLAGEQYF
TGTGCCAGCGGCTTAGTTCTAGGACTAGCTGGCGAGCAGTACTTC
>TRBJ2-3|.|.|TRBV11-2
CASSGSGGTQYF
TGTGCCAGCAGCGGTAGCGGTGGTACGCAGTATTTT
>TRBJ2-1|.|TRBD1|TRBV2
CASSDRGSYNEQFF
TGTGCCAGCAGCGACAGGGGATCCTACAATGAGCAGTTCTTC
>TRBJ1-2|few|TRBD1|TRBV7-8
CASSSGQPGYTF
TGTGCCAGCAGCTCGGGACAGCCTGGCTACACCTTC
>TRBJ2-5|.|TRBD2|TRBV5-1
CASSLGGGQETQYF
TGCGCCAGCAGCTTAGGCGGGGGCCAAGAGACCCAGTACTTC
>TRBJ2-1|.|.|TRBV9
CASSGAPGGAQNNEQFF
TGTGCCAGCAGCGGAGCTCCAGGCGGGGCCCAAAACAATGAGCAGTTCTTC
>TRBJ2-7|.|TRBD1|TRBV4-1
CASSQVSLRDRGGEQYF
TGCGCCAGCAGCCAAGTAAGCTTAAGGGACAGGGGAGGCGAGCAGTACTTC
>TRBJ2-7|.|.|TRBV13
CASSRGSRGSYEQYF
TGTGCCAGCAGCCGGGGGTCTCGAGGCTCCTACGAGCAGTACTTC
>TRBJ1-2|.|TRBD1|TRBV5-6
CASSPLGQGAGGYTF
TGTGCCAGCAGCCCGCTCGGACAGGGGGCAGGGGGCTACACCTTC
>TRBJ2-3|.|.|TRBV11-3
CASSVGGASTDTQYF
TGTGCCAGCAGTGTGGGGGGGGCCAGCACAGATACGCAGTATTTT
>TRBJ1-1|few|.|TRBV5-5
CASSLEASPGTEAFF
TGTGCCAGCAGCTTGGAGGCAAGTCCGGGCACTGAAGCTTTCTTT
>TRBJ1-2|few|TRBD1|TRBV5-4
CASSRPGQANYGYTF
TGTGCCAGCAGCCGCCCGGGACAGGCTAACTATGGCTACACCTTC
>TRBJ2-3|.|.|TRBV5-1
CASSLGRERHSTDTQYF
TGCGCCAGCAGCTTGGGGCGAGAGCGGCATTCCACAGATACGCAGTATTTT
>TRBJ1-2|.|TRBD1|TRBV5-1
CASSISTGYFDGYTF
TGCGCCAGCAGCATATCGACAGGGTATTTTGATGGCTACACCTTC